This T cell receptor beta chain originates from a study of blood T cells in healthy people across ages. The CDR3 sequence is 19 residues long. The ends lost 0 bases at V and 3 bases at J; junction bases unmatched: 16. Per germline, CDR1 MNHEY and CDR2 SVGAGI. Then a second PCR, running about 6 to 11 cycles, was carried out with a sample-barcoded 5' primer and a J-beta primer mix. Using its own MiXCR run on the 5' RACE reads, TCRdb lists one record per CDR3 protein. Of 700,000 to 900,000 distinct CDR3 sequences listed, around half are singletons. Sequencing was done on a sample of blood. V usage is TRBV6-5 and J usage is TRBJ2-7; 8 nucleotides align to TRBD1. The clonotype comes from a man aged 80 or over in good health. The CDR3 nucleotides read TGTGCCAGCAGTTACTCGAAAATCTCCTATCGGGACAGGTTCTACGAGCAGTACTTC. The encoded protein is CASSYSKISYRDRFYEQYF.